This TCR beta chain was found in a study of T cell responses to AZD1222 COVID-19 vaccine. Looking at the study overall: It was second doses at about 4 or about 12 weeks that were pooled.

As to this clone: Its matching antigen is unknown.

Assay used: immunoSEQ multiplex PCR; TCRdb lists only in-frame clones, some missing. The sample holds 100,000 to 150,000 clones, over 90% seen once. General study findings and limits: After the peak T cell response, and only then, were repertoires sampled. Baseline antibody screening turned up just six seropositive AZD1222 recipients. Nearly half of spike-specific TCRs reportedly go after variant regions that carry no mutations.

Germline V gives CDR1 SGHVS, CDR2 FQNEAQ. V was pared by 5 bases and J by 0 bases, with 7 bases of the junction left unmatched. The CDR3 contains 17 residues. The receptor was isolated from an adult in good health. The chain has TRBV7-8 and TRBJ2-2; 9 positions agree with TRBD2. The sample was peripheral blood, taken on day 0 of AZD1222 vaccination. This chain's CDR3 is CASSLLTSGTNTGELFF. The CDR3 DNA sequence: TGTGCCAGCAGCCTTTTGACTAGCGGTACGAACACCGGGGAGCTGTTTTTT.